These 30 T cell receptor beta chains were sequenced from one sample in a study of T-cell memory formation after mild COVID-19. Via MiXCR, TCRdb re-called the 5' RACE reads, giving one row per CDR3 protein. Among over 500,000 distinct CDR3 sequences listed, 17% were seen once. The sequenced material came from PBMCs or a T cell subset sorted from them (not recorded which). All receptors derive from an adult woman who had mild COVID-19 (a few samples of this study predate the infection). Cell type and time point are not known.

This clonotype was seen many times. The rearrangement links TRBV7-9 to TRBJ2-5; TRBD1 matches 8 bases. The V gene end was trimmed by 0 bases and the J gene end by 5 bases; junction bases not matched to a gene: 2. CDR3 length equals 14 residues. Germline V CDR1 and CDR2: SEHNR, FQNEAQ (reference sequence). This CDR3 reads CASSLADRAETQYF. CDR3 bases: TGTGCCAGCAGCTTAGCGGACAGGGCGGAGACCCAGTACTTC. The complete variable domain, with remaining parts taken from reference TRBV7-9 and TRBJ2-5, reads DTGVSQNPRHKITKRGQNVTFRCDPISEHNRLYWYRQTLGQGPEFLTYFQNEAQLEKSRLLSDRFSAERPKGSFSTLEIQRTEQGDSAMYLCASSLADRAETQYFGPGTRLLVL.

Many counts were recorded for this clonotype. The chain combines TRBV5-1 with TRBJ2-7; 11 bases map to TRBD2. CDR3 length: 15 residues. Germline assignment: CDR1 SGHRS and CDR2 YFSETQ. Trimming took 3 bases from V and 2 from J; bases not matched to a gene: 4. The CDR3 is CASSSELAGAYEQYF. CDR3 DNA sequence: TGCGCCAGCAGCTCCGAACTAGCGGGGGCCTACGAGCAGTACTTC.

This clonotype came up a few times. The chain recombines TRBV12-3 or TRBV12-4 with TRBJ2-6; D is tentatively TRBD1 or TRBD2 (5 bases each). The CDR3 has 16 amino acids. Trimming pared 6 bases from V and 0 bases from J, leaving 12 bases between. CDR3 DNA sequence: TGTGCCAGCAGCTCCGGGGCCTTCTCTGGGGCCAACGTCCTGACTTTC. Translating it yields CASSSGAFSGANVLTF.

V usage is TRBV7-2 and J usage is TRBJ2-3, with D perhaps matching TRBD1 or TRBD2 (5 bases each). Trimming removed 6 bases at V and 4 bases at J, with 17 bases between. The length of the CDR3 is 15 residues. CDR1 SGHTA and CDR2 FQGNSA come from the germline V gene. CDR3 bases: TGTGCCAGCAGTTACTCCGGGACGCTTTCAGATACGCAGTATTTT. It translates to CASSYSGTLSDTQYF. Variable domain in full (rest from reference TRBV7-2 and TRBJ2-3): GAGVSQSPSNKVTEKGKDVELRCDPISGHTALYWYRQSLGQGLEFLIYFQGNSAPDKSGLPSDRFSAERTGGSVSTLTIQRTQQEDSAVYLCASSYSGTLSDTQYFGPGTRLTVL.

The chain recombines TRBV7-2 with TRBJ1-1; D gene ambiguous. This CDR3 is built from 13 residues. Deletions cut 5 bases from V and 7 bases from J, with 14 bases between. Germline V gene sequence: CDR1 SGHTA, CDR2 FQGNSA. This chain's CDR3 is CASSPPLTDEAFF. For the CDR3, the DNA is TGTGCCAGCAGCCCGCCGTTAACAGATGAAGCTTTCTTT.

This chain joins TRBV5-6 and TRBJ2-2; D might be TRBD2 (5 bases). This CDR3 contains 17 residues. Germline V gene data show CDR1 as SGHDT and CDR2 as YYEEEE. Trimming pared 0 bases from V and 2 bases from J, leaving 14 bases between. The CDR3 spells CASSLVFPSLNTGELFF. DNA of the CDR3: TGTGCCAGCAGCTTGGTGTTCCCTAGCTTAAACACCGGGGAGCTGTTTTTT.

The chain joins TRBV5-5 to TRBJ2-7; D unresolved. The CDR3 runs to 14 residues. The germline V and J ends were trimmed by 4 bases and 2 bases, with 13 bases remaining between them. From germline, CDR1 is SGHKS and CDR2 YYEKEE (reference sequence). The CDR3 region has the DNA TGTGCCAGCAGCCCCGAGCCCCAGACCTACGAGCAGTACTTC. Translation: CASSPEPQTYEQYF.

This clonotype showed up just a few times. The V and J genes are TRBV6-5 and TRBJ2-7; 8 bases match TRBD1. The V gene end was trimmed by 2 bases and the J gene end by 2 bases; junction bases not matched to a gene: 5. Per the germline V gene, CDR1 is MNHEY and CDR2 is SVGAGI. CDR3 length equals 15 residues. The CDR3 DNA reads as TGTGCCAGCAGTTACAGGACAGGGATCCCCTACGAGCAGTACTTC. It is translated as CASSYRTGIPYEQYF.

The chain couples TRBV20-1 to TRBJ2-1; a weak D match, TRBD2 (6 bases). Per the germline V gene, CDR1 is DFQATT and CDR2 is SNEGSKA (reference sequence). CDR3 length equals 15 residues. Trimming left V 5 bases short and J 8 bases short, with 22 bases between. CDR3 coding DNA: TGCAGTGCTGGCCGCGGCGGGGCCTCGGGGTATGAGCAGTTCTTC. Amino acid sequence: CSAGRGGASGYEQFF.

This clonotype was detected a few times. J is TRBJ2-3 and V is TRBV27; D is ambiguous. Trimming cost V 10 bases and J 0 bases, with 23 bases left between them. CDR1 MNHEY and CDR2 SMNVEV come from the germline V gene (reference sequence). CDR3 length: 17 residues. In DNA form, the CDR3 reads TGTGCCACCCGCAAGAGTTCGCGCCTTTCCAGCACAGATACGCAGTATTTT. Amino acids: CATRKSSRLSSTDTQYF.

The chain couples TRBV29-1 to TRBJ2-1; D is possibly TRBD1 or TRBD2 (6 bases each). Germline-derived CDR1 and CDR2 are SQVTM and ANQGSEA. Trimming took 3 bases from V and 4 from J, leaving 13 bases between them. The CDR3 loop spans 14 amino acids. This CDR3 is CSVDWGALYNEQFF. The CDR3 DNA reads TGCAGCGTTGATTGGGGGGCCCTTTACAATGAGCAGTTCTTC.

This sequence joins TRBV20-1 and TRBJ2-2; the match to TRBD1 covers 8 bases. Germline V gene lookup returns CDR1 DFQATT and CDR2 SNEGSKA (reference sequence). V trimming: 6 bases; J trimming: 4 bases; junction bases outside the gene matches: 7. The CDR3 contains 14 residues. The chain's CDR3 is CSARDRRSTGELFF. The DNA of the CDR3 is TGCAGTGCAAGGGACAGGAGAAGCACCGGGGAGCTGTTTTTT.

V usage is TRBV24-1 and J usage is TRBJ2-1; maybe TRBD1 (8 bases). The CDR3 length is 17 residues. With 3 bases removed from V and 5 bases from J, the gap between germline ends came to 19 bases. Germline V CDR1 and CDR2: KGHDR, SFDVKD. The DNA for the CDR3 is TGTGCCACCAGTGATACAAACAGGGGGGGTTGGGACAATGAGCAGTTCTTC. The encoded protein is CATSDTNRGGWDNEQFF.

V usage is TRBV2 and J usage is TRBJ2-6; D is unclear. Trimming left V 6 bases short and J 4 bases short, with 16 bases between. CDR3 length: 16 amino acids. Germline CDR1 SNHLY, CDR2 FYNNEI. The CDR3 is CASRALLPGGANVLTF. The CDR3 coding sequence is TGTGCCAGCAGGGCCCTCCTCCCTGGCGGGGCCAACGTCCTGACTTTC.

V usage is TRBV7-9 and J usage is TRBJ1-2; D is ambiguous. CDR1 SEHNR and CDR2 FQNEAQ come from the germline V gene (reference sequence). V gave up 3 bases and J gave up 4 bases, with 12 bases separating them. There are 14 residues in the CDR3. This CDR3 reads CASSFVVGSYGYTF. The CDR3 coding sequence is TGTGCCAGCAGCTTCGTAGTGGGGTCCTATGGCTACACCTTC.

V gene TRBV5-1 combines with J gene TRBJ2-7; 8 bases are a match to TRBD2. Germline V lookup: CDR1 SGHRS, CDR2 YFSETQ. The CDR3 extends over 16 amino acids. V was clipped by 3 bases and J by 3 bases; unmatched bases: 11. This CDR3 is CASSWGIAGSSYEQYF. CDR3 coding DNA: TGCGCCAGCAGCTGGGGAATAGCGGGGTCCAGCTACGAGCAGTACTTC.

A single count supports this clonotype. This sequence joins TRBV29-1 and TRBJ2-1, with 10 bases identical to TRBD2. V lost 6 bases, J lost 4 bases, and 3 bases stayed unmatched. Per germline, CDR1 SQVTM and CDR2 ANQGSEA. The CDR3 contains 13 residues. Written as DNA, the CDR3 is TGCAGCGTGGGACTAGCGAATTACAATGAGCAGTTCTTC. This gives the protein CSVGLANYNEQFF.

This clonotype was observed at least ten times. One end of the junction is discordant with germline, which a read error may explain. V usage is TRBV20-1 and J usage is TRBJ2-4; D possibly corresponds to TRBD1 (5 bases). There are 15 residues in the CDR3. CDR1 is DFQATT, CDR2 SNEGSKA, per germline (reference sequence). CDR3 sequence reads: CSARGRAIAKNIQYF. DNA of the CDR3: TGCAGTGCCAGAGGCAGGGCAATAGCCAAAAACATTCAGTACTTC.

This clonotype was recorded a few times. This chain uses TRBV25-1 with TRBJ1-1, with 10 bases lining up with TRBD1. The CDR3 sequence is 14 residues long. After removal of 4 bases from V and 11 bases from J, the junction contained 10 bases not matched to a gene. CDR1 is MGHDK, CDR2 SYGVNS, per germline. CDR3 in amino acids: CASSGTGTGVRAFF. CDR3 in DNA: TGTGCCAGCAGTGGAACCGGGACAGGGGTTCGGGCTTTCTTT.

This clonotype was seen a handful of times. The chain couples TRBV7-8 to TRBJ2-5; 11 bases are shared with TRBD2. In germline, CDR1 is SGHVS, CDR2 FQNEAQ. The CDR3 loop spans 16 amino acids. V lost 7 bases and J lost 5; bases outside the gene matches: 12. CDR3 protein: CASTPTRLAGRETQYF. The DNA for the CDR3 is TGTGCCAGCACCCCCACCCGACTAGCGGGGAGGGAGACCCAGTACTTC.

This clonotype came up a few times. The chain recombines TRBV6-1 with TRBJ1-1; 8 bases align to TRBD1. The CDR3 contains 14 residues. From germline, CDR1 is MNHNS and CDR2 SASEGT. Trimming at V came to 6 bases and at J to 4 bases, leaving 7 bases not matched to a gene. DNA for the CDR3: TGTGCCAGCAGGTTGACAGGGGACGCCACTGAAGCTTTCTTT. This encodes CASRLTGDATEAFF.

This clonotype came up a few times. CDR3 bases: TGTGCCAGCTCAGCCGACAGGGCTGATGGCTACACCTTC. It translates to CASSADRADGYTF. The gene calls are TRBV18 and TRBJ1-2; 7 bases match TRBD1. The germline gives CDR1 KGHSH, CDR2 LQKENI. The junction had 6 bases not matched to a gene; V was cut back by 5 bases and J by 6 bases. The CDR3 totals 13 residues.

This chain links TRBV9 with TRBJ1-1; 10 nucleotides match TRBD1. The J segment lost 2 bases and the V segment lost 4 bases, leaving 5 bases of the junction unmatched. The CDR3 is made up of 15 amino acids. CDR1 and CDR2 from the germline V gene are SGDLS and YYNGEE. The CDR3 here is CASSPRDRGNTEAFF. CDR3 nucleotide sequence: TGTGCCAGCAGCCCCCGGGACAGGGGAAACACTGAAGCTTTCTTT.

The V gene is TRBV7-7, the J gene TRBJ2-5, with TRBD2 identical over 10 bases. There are 15 residues in the CDR3. J gave up 5 bases and V 1 base, and 4 bases lay outside the gene matches. Looked up from germline, CDR1 is SSHAT and CDR2 is FNYEAQ (reference sequence). The CDR3 sequence is CASSLGAGGLETQYF. CDR3 bases: TGTGCCAGCAGCTTAGGAGCGGGGGGGCTGGAGACCCAGTACTTC.

A few counts support this clonotype. This chain links TRBV5-6 with TRBJ2-7; D is uncertain. The CDR3 has 15 amino acids. Trimming shortened V by 0 bases and J by 4 bases, and 14 bases separated the two germline ends. Germline V gene sequence: CDR1 SGHDT, CDR2 YYEEEE. As DNA, the CDR3 is TGTGCCAGCAGCTTGGCGGGTGGGATTAGGTACGAGCAGTACTTC. Translating gives CASSLAGGIRYEQYF.

This sequence joins TRBV12-3 or TRBV12-4 and TRBJ2-7; 14 bases fit TRBD2. The CDR3 covers 14 residues. J gave up 13 bases and V 8 bases, and 13 bases lay outside the gene matches. CDR3 loop: CASSHTGTSGSPYF. As DNA, the CDR3 is TGTGCCAGCTCCCATACCGGGACTAGCGGGAGCCCTTACTTC.

The chain couples TRBV20-1 to TRBJ1-2, with D maybe TRBD1 (6 bases). This CDR3 is built from 16 residues. The V and J ends lost 3 bases and 6 bases respectively, with 23 bases between them. The germline V gene encodes CDR1 DFQATT and CDR2 SNEGSKA (reference sequence). The CDR3 reads CSASEVGAGGEHGYTF. The DNA of the CDR3 is TGCAGTGCTAGCGAAGTGGGCGCGGGGGGCGAGCATGGCTACACCTTC.

The V gene is TRBV5-1, the J gene TRBJ1-1, with D possibly matching TRBD1 (5 bases). Germline-derived CDR1 and CDR2 are SGHRS and YFSETQ. Trimming removed 3 bases from V and 5 bases from J, with 14 bases in between. The CDR3 has 14 amino acids. The CDR3 protein is CASSSSGGRTEAFF. DNA for the CDR3: TGCGCCAGCAGCTCGTCGGGGGGGAGAACTGAAGCTTTCTTT.

This clonotype was seen only a few times. The chain employs TRBV4-2 and TRBJ2-7; D possibly uses TRBD1 or TRBD2 (5 bases each). The V end lost 4 bases, the J end lost 2 bases, and 18 bases lay between the germline ends. This CDR3 spans 16 amino acids. Germline CDR1 reads LGHNA; CDR2 reads YNFKEQ. The CDR3 DNA follows: TGTGCCAGCAGCCGGGAGAAGTTGGGGCCTGCCTACGAGCAGTACTTC. It codes for CASSREKLGPAYEQYF.

The rearrangement links TRBV3-1 to TRBJ2-3; 9 nucleotides agree with TRBD1. The CDR3 totals 17 residues. Germline CDR1 LGHDT, CDR2 YNNKEL (reference sequence). The V gene end was trimmed by 2 bases and the J gene end by 3 bases; junction bases not matched to a gene: 9. CDR3 amino acids: CASSQFLTGGETDTQYF. The CDR3 DNA is TGTGCCAGCAGCCAATTTTTGACAGGGGGGGAGACAGATACGCAGTATTTT.